This T cell receptor beta chain was identified in a study of T-cell memory formation after mild COVID-19. About the research overall: Clusters of TCRs were largely donor specific.

TCR alpha and TCR beta cDNA libraries with sample barcodes and UMIs came from 5'RACE using constant-segment primers. TCRdb reprocessed the 5' RACE reads via MiXCR and lists one record per CDR3 protein. The sample has roughly 310,000 distinct CDR3 sequences; around 15% are singletons. Study-wide points: Of the contracting clones, CD4+ ones lay mainly in CM and EM, and CD8+ ones in EMRA.

Germline V gene sequence: CDR1 MGHRA, CDR2 YSYEKL. The CDR3 consists of 15 residues. V shed 1 base, J shed 5 bases, and the junction held 7 bases outside the gene matches. The sample holds a few counts of this clonotype. Its antigen is unknown. The chain combines TRBV4-1 with TRBJ2-5; 7 nucleotides agree with TRBD1. The sample taken for sequencing was PBMCs or a T cell subset sorted from them (not recorded which). The receptor was isolated from a man aged 18-30 years who had mild COVID-19 (a few samples of this study predate the infection). Cell type and time point are not known. DNA for the CDR3: TGCGCCAGCAGCCAAGTCTACAGGGGTACGGAGACCCAGTACTTC. Translated, it gives CASSQVYRGTETQYF.